The entry below describes one T cell receptor (beta chain). The antigen remains undetermined. Moderate-to-severe activity, CAS ≥3, NOSPECS ≥4 and duration under 3 months were recorded for donors with ophthalmopathy. Symptoms, serum thyroxine and TRAb, thyroid ultrasound, and orbital computed tomography formed the diagnostic basis. The source of the sample is a study of Graves' ophthalmopathy and Graves' hyperthyroidism. General study points: With 70.59% sensitivity and 72.22% specificity, the model predicted ophthalmopathy progression. A majority of expanded thyroid clonotypes exceeding 0.001 frequency were likewise present in blood.

Germline V CDR1 and CDR2: SGHDN, FVKESK. V was cut by 4 bases and J by 8 bases, with 14 bases left in between. CDR3 length: 14 residues. Amplifying from RNA transcripts, the study obtained TCR beta CDR3 regions. HTBI primers served in a first-round RT-PCR, which a second-round multiplex PCR followed. TCRdb re-called the multiplex PCR reads through MiXCR, storing one row per CDR3 protein. Of over 650,000 distinct CDR3 sequences listed, roughly two fifths are singletons. The sequence came from an adult man with Graves' ophthalmopathy. Source material: peripheral blood. The chain combines TRBV14 with TRBJ1-4; TRBD1 is a possible D gene (6 bases). CDR3 sequence reads: CASSLGHVREKLFF. CDR3 coding DNA: TGTGCCAGCAGCCTGGGACATGTCCGGGAAAAACTGTTTTTT.